This note documents a single T cell receptor beta chain sequence. During the collection period, no donor immune events like infections were recorded. The length of the CDR3 is 14 residues. CDR1 is SGDLS and CDR2 is YYNGEE in the germline V gene. V lost 7 bases, J lost 1 base, and 13 bases lay in between. Libraries were prepared by immunoSEQ multiplex PCR; TCRdb keeps only in-frame clonotypes and omits some of them. The sample carries around 60,000 clones, around 83% recorded once. The sample originates from a study of identifying expanded T cells in peripheral blood. Sequenced material: blood. This chain uses TRBV9 with TRBJ2-3, with D maybe TRBD2 (6 bases). The receptor comes from a person aged 18 to 70 in good health. The CDR3 coding sequence is TGTGCCAGCTCTATCCGGGAGCGCACAGATACGCAGTATTTT. It specifies CASSIRERTDTQYF.